This TCR beta chain was retrieved from a study of T cell responses to AZD1222 COVID-19 vaccine. This clone was recorded only once. CDR3 length: 13 amino acids. V was clipped by 5 bases and J by 5 bases, with 12 bases between them. Germline V CDR1 and CDR2: LNHDA, SQIVND (reference sequence). Sequenced by immunoSEQ multiplex PCR; TCRdb stores in-frame clones only, minus some. The sample lists approximately 30,000 clones; approximately 86% were seen once. This clonotype was obtained from an adult in good health. This specimen was peripheral blood, taken on day 0 of AZD1222 vaccination. The chain couples TRBV19 to TRBJ1-2; D is unresolved. DNA for the CDR3: TGTGCCAGTAGTTCCTGGCGCGTGTATGGCTACACCTTC. Residues: CASSSWRVYGYTF.